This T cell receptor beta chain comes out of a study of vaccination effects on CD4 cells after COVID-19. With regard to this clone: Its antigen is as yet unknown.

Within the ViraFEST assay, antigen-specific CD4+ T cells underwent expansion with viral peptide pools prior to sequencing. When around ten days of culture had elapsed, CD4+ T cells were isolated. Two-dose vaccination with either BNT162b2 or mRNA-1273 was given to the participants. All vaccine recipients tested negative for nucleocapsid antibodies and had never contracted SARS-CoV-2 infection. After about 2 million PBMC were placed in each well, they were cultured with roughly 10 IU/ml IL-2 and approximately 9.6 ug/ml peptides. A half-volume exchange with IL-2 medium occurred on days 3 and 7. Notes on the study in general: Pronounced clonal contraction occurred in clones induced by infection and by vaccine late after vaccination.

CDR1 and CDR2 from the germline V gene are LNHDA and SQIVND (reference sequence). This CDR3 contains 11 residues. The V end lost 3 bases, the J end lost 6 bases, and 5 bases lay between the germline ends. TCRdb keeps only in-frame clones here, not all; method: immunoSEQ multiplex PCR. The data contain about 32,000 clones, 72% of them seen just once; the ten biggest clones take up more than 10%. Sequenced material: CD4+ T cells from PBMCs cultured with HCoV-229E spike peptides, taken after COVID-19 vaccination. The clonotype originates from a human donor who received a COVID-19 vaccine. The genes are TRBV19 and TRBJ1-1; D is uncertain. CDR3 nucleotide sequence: TGTGCCAGTAGTATCCTCGCTGAAGCTTTCTTT. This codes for CASSILAEAFF.